The source of this T cell receptor (beta chain) is a study of control samples from healthy donors and cancer patients. Method: immunoSEQ multiplex PCR; TCRdb's copy keeps in-frame clones and lacks some. The sample lists 150,000 to 200,000 clones; approximately 86% were seen once. The material sequenced was blood. This clonotype originated in a woman in her twenties or thirties in good health.

In DNA, the CDR3 is TGTGCCAGCAGCTTAGCGCCAGGGACTGCAGCTAGCGAGCAGTACTTC. It is translated as CASSLAPGTAASEQYF. V gene TRBV7-2 combines with J gene TRBJ2-7, with a tentative D call TRBD2 (6 bases). CDR3 length equals 16 residues. Trimming removed 0 bases at V and 6 bases at J, with 18 bases between. Germline CDR1 reads SGHTA; CDR2 reads FQGNSA.